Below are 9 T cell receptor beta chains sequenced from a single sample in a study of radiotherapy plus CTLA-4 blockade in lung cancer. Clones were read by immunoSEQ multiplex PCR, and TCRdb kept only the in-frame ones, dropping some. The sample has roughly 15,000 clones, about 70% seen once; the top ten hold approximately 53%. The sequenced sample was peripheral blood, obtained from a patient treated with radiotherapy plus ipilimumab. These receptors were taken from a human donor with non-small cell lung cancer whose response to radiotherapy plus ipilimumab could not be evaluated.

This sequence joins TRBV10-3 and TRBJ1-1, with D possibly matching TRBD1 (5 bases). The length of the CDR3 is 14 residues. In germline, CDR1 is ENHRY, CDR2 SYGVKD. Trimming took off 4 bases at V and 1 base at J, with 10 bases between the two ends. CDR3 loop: CAISVQGGNTEAFF. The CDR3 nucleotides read TGTGCCATCAGTGTGCAGGGTGGGAACACTGAAGCTTTCTTT.

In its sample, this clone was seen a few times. As DNA, the CDR3 is TGTGCCAGCAGGGCAGGGTCTGGAAACACCATATATTTT. Its protein is CASRAGSGNTIYF. The V and J genes are TRBV2 and TRBJ1-3; possible D gene TRBD1, 5 bases. The germline gives CDR1 SNHLY, CDR2 FYNNEI. The CDR3 consists of 13 residues. V gave up 6 bases and J gave up 1 base, with 7 bases separating them.

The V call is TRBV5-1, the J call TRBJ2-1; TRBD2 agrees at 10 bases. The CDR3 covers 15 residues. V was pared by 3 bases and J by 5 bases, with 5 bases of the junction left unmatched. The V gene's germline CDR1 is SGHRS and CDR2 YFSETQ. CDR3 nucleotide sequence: TGCGCCAGCAGCTGGAGCGGGGGGGCCAACAATGAGCAGTTCTTC. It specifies CASSWSGGANNEQFF. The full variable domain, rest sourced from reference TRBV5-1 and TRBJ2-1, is KAGVTQTPRYLIKTRGQQVTLSCSPISGHRSVSWYQQTPGQGLQFLFEYFSETQRNKGNFPGRFSGRQFSNSRSEMNVSTLELGDSALYLCASSWSGGANNEQFFGPGTRLTVL.

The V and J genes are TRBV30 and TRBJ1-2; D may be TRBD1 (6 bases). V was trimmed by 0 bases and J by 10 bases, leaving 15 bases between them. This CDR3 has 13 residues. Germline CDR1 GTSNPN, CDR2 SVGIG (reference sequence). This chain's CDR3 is CAWSVAQGSSYTF. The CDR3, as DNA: TGTGCCTGGAGTGTAGCTCAGGGGAGTTCCTACACCTTC.

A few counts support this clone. CDR3 in DNA: TGTGCCACATTTAAGCTGCCGGGACAGGGGGTGGAGACCCAGTACTTC. Its protein is CATFKLPGQGVETQYF. The J gene is TRBJ2-5, the V gene TRBV5-8; 11 bases are a match to TRBD1. The CDR3 spans 16 residues. Per germline, CDR1 SGHTS and CDR2 YDEGEE. The ends lost 9 bases at V and 5 bases at J; junction bases unmatched: 15. Supplemented by reference TRBV5-8 and TRBJ2-5, the full variable domain reads EAGVTQSPTHLIKTRGQQATLRCSPISGHTSVYWYQQALGLGLQFLLWYDEGEERNRGNFPPRFSGRQFPNYSSELNVNALELEDSALYLCATFKLPGQGVETQYFGPGTRLLVL.

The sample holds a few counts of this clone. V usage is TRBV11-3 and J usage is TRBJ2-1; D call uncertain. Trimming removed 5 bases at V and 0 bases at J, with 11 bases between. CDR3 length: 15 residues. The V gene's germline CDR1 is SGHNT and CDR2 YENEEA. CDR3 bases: TGTGCCAGCAGCGAGACCGCTAGCTCCTACAATGAGCAGTTCTTC. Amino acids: CASSETASSYNEQFF.

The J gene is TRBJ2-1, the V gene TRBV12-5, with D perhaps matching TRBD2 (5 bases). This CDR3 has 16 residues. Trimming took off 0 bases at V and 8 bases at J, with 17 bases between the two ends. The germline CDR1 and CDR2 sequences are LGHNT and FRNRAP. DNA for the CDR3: TGTGCTAGTGGTTTGGTACGTAGTTCAAGGAGGTATGAGCAGTTCTTC. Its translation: CASGLVRSSRRYEQFF.

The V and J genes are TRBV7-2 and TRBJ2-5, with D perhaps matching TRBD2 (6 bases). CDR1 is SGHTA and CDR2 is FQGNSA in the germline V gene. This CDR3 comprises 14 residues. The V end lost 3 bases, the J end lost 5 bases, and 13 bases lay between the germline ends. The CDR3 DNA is TGTGCCAGCAGCTTGGGACTCAGGGCGGAGACCCAGTACTTC. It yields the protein CASSLGLRAETQYF.

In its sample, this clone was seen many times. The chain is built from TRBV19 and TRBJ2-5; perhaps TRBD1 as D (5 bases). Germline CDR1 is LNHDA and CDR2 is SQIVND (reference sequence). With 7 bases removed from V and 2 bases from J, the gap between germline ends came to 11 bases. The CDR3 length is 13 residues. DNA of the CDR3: TGTGCCAGTAAAGGGGCAGCTCAAGAGACCCAGTACTTC. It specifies CASKGAAQETQYF.